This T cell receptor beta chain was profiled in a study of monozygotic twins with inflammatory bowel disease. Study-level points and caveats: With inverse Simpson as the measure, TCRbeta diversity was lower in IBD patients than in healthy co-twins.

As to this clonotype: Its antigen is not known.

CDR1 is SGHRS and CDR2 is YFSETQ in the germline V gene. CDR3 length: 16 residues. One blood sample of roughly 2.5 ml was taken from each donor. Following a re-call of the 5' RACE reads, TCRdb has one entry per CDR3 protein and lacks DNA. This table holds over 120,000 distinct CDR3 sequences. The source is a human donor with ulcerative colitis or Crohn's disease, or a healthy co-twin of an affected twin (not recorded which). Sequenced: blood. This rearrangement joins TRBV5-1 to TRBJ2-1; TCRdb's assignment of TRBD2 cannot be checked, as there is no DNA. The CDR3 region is CASSLGGLAPLHEQFF.